This entry lists 24 T cell receptor beta chains sequenced from one sample in a study of shared clonotypes between healthy human individuals. Libraries were prepared by immunoSEQ multiplex PCR; TCRdb keeps only in-frame clonotypes and omits some of them. The sample consists of about 2.4 million clones, more than 85% of them appearing once. Material for sequencing was naive CD4+ T cells from PBMCs. Subset reported: CD45RA+ positively selected. These receptors came from a man between 18 and 35 years old in good health. Some clones in this sample may be carry-over from other donors' samples.

This clone was picked up one time. This rearrangement joins TRBV7-9 to TRBJ1-1; tentative D call: TRBD1 (6 bases). The CDR3 runs 14 residues. The germline V gene encodes CDR1 SEHNR and CDR2 FQNEAQ (reference sequence). Trimming took off 5 bases at V and 3 bases at J, with 13 bases between the two ends. The CDR3 protein is CASSRGPWDTEAFF. CDR3 sequence (DNA): TGTGCCAGCAGCCGGGGGCCATGGGACACTGAAGCTTTCTTT.

The J gene is TRBJ2-2, the V gene TRBV6-5; 8 bases fit TRBD2. The CDR3 is made up of 15 amino acids. Germline loops: CDR1 MNHEY, CDR2 SVGAGI. V lost 7 bases, J lost 6 bases, and 10 bases stayed unmatched. This CDR3 is CASNRWREEAGELFF. The CDR3 DNA reads TGTGCCAGCAATAGGTGGCGGGAGGAGGCCGGGGAGCTGTTTTTT.

This clone was found once. The chain carries TRBV19 and TRBJ1-5, with TRBD1 matching over 8 bases. After removal of 3 bases from V and 2 bases from J, the junction contained 6 bases not matched to a gene. The CDR3 spans 16 residues. Germline V CDR1 and CDR2: LNHDA, SQIVND (reference sequence). CDR3 protein: CASSIGDRRGNQPQHF. CDR3 coding DNA: TGTGCCAGTAGTATTGGGGACAGGCGAGGCAATCAGCCCCAGCATTTT. The whole variable domain, remainder taken from reference TRBV19 and TRBJ1-5, is DGGITQSPKYLFRKEGQNVTLSCEQNLNHDAMYWYRQDPGQGLRLIYYSQIVNDFQKGDIAEGYSVSREKKESFPLTVTSAQKNPTAFYLCASSIGDRRGNQPQHFGDGTRLSIL.

The chain couples TRBV6-5 to TRBJ2-1; D remains ambiguous. Germline-derived CDR1 and CDR2 are MNHEY and SVGAGI. V was trimmed by 4 bases and J by 1 base, leaving 14 bases between them. The CDR3 contains 16 residues. DNA of the CDR3: TGTGCCAGCAGTTCCCCGTCTAGTACGTCCTACAATGAGCAGTTCTTC. Translation: CASSSPSSTSYNEQFF.

The CDR3 sequence is CASSFRQHPDTQYF. CDR3 in DNA: TGCGCCAGCAGCTTTAGACAGCATCCAGATACGCAGTATTTT. The rearrangement links TRBV5-1 to TRBJ2-3; weak D call: TRBD1 (5 bases). The V and J ends lost 2 bases and 4 bases respectively, with 11 bases between them. Germline-derived CDR1 and CDR2 are SGHRS and YFSETQ. This CDR3 region has 14 residues. The entire variable domain, with the rest obtained from reference TRBV5-1 and TRBJ2-3, is as follows: KAGVTQTPRYLIKTRGQQVTLSCSPISGHRSVSWYQQTPGQGLQFLFEYFSETQRNKGNFPGRFSGRQFSNSRSEMNVSTLELGDSALYLCASSFRQHPDTQYFGPGTRLTVL.

The chain employs TRBV19 and TRBJ1-1; TRBD1 might be the D (5 bases). The CDR3 has 13 residues. Germline V CDR1 and CDR2: LNHDA, SQIVND (reference sequence). Trimming removed 7 bases at V and 5 bases at J, with 14 bases between. The CDR3 sequence is CASTQWGRTEAFF. The CDR3 nucleotides read TGTGCCAGTACCCAGTGGGGGAGAACTGAAGCTTTCTTT.

DNA of the CDR3: TGCGCCAGCAGCTCTCGCCTCACTAGCGGGGGGCACAATGAGCAGTTCTTC. Its protein is CASSSRLTSGGHNEQFF. The rearrangement links TRBV5-1 to TRBJ2-1; TRBD2 matches 12 bases. V lost 3 bases, J lost 5 bases, and 9 bases stayed unmatched. In germline, CDR1 is SGHRS, CDR2 YFSETQ. CDR3 length: 17 amino acids.

In this sample, this clone turned up once. This sequence joins TRBV6-6 and TRBJ1-5; D might be TRBD1 (5 bases). Germline assignment: CDR1 MNHNY and CDR2 SVGAGI (reference sequence). CDR3 size: 15 residues. The V end lost 7 bases, the J end lost 4 bases, and 17 bases lay between the germline ends. The CDR3 nucleotides are TGTGCCAGCACACACTTCGACAGAAAAAATCAGCCCCAGCATTTT. Protein: CASTHFDRKNQPQHF.

This clone was found once. The chain uses TRBV18 and TRBJ2-1; TRBD1 or TRBD2 may be the D gene (5 bases each). Germline V lookup: CDR1 KGHSH, CDR2 LQKENI. V lost 1 base to trimming and J lost 3 bases, with 10 bases between them. This CDR3 has 15 residues. The CDR3 sequence: CASSPQGPVYNEQFF. CDR3 in DNA: TGTGCCAGCTCACCACAGGGACCGGTCTACAATGAGCAGTTCTTC.

The chain recombines TRBV19 with TRBJ1-5, with D perhaps matching TRBD1 (5 bases). Germline V gene lookup returns CDR1 LNHDA and CDR2 SQIVND (reference sequence). V was clipped by 5 bases and J by 0 bases, with 11 bases between them. The CDR3 is 15 residues long. This CDR3 reads CASSGLGTSNQPQHF. In DNA, the CDR3 is TGTGCCAGTAGTGGATTGGGGACTAGCAATCAGCCCCAGCATTTT.

This rearrangement joins TRBV30 to TRBJ2-5, with D perhaps matching TRBD1 (6 bases). CDR3 length: 14 residues. The V end lost 3 bases, the J end lost 5 bases, and 16 bases lay between the germline ends. Germline CDR1 and CDR2: GTSNPN and SVGIG (reference sequence). The CDR3: CAWSPGWQGETQYF. The CDR3 nucleotides are TGTGCCTGGAGCCCGGGGTGGCAGGGGGAGACCCAGTACTTC.

The chain couples TRBV7-2 to TRBJ2-2; D uncertain. The V and J ends lost 1 base and 4 bases respectively, with 10 bases between them. The length of the CDR3 is 15 residues. Germline V gives CDR1 SGHTA, CDR2 FQGNSA. The CDR3 sequence: CASSLVASGTGELFF. The CDR3 nucleotides are TGTGCCAGCAGCTTAGTGGCTTCGGGCACCGGGGAGCTGTTTTTT.

This chain links TRBV19 with TRBJ2-7; the D gene is possibly TRBD1 (6 bases). The CDR3 is 15 amino acids. Trimming cost V 3 bases and J 3 bases, with 15 bases left between them. CDR1 and CDR2 from the germline V gene are LNHDA and SQIVND (reference sequence). The CDR3 spells CASSIVRRQVYEQYF. CDR3 sequence (DNA): TGTGCCAGTAGTATCGTTCGGCGACAGGTCTACGAGCAGTACTTC.

The genes are TRBV27 and TRBJ2-7; D might be TRBD1 (5 bases). There are 14 residues in the CDR3. The V end was cut by 1 base, the J end by 6 bases, with 13 bases between. Germline V gives CDR1 MNHEY, CDR2 SMNVEV (reference sequence). Here the CDR3 reads CASSLWAGQSEQYF. CDR3 in DNA: TGTGCCAGCAGTTTATGGGCAGGGCAGTCCGAGCAGTACTTC.

CDR3 sequence: CASSPTSSSYNEQFF. The CDR3 DNA follows: TGTGCCAGCAGTCCGACTAGCTCCTCCTACAATGAGCAGTTCTTC. V is TRBV6-5 and J is TRBJ2-1, with 7 bases matching TRBD2. The trim removed 5 bases at V and 0 bases at J, leaving 4 bases unmatched. CDR1 MNHEY and CDR2 SVGAGI come from the germline V gene. This CDR3 is 15 amino acids long.

In regard to this clone: The same CDR3 can be traced to other DNA sequences in this sample. The rearrangement uses TRBV19 and TRBJ1-1; D unresolved. V was cut by 3 bases and J by 1 base, with 6 bases left in between. The CDR3 is 13 residues long. Germline V gene data show CDR1 as LNHDA and CDR2 as SQIVND (reference sequence). The CDR3 spells CASSILGNTEAFF. CDR3 nucleotides: TGTGCCAGTAGTATTCTAGGGAACACTGAAGCTTTCTTT.

The rearrangement joins TRBV5-1 to TRBJ2-5; weak D call: TRBD2 (6 bases). Germline assignment: CDR1 SGHRS and CDR2 YFSETQ. The CDR3 is 16 amino acids. Between the trimmed V and J ends, which lost 0 bases and 0 bases, there was a span of 12 bases. The CDR3 loop reads CASSLVGGTYQETQYF. CDR3 sequence (DNA): TGCGCCAGCAGCTTGGTGGGCGGGACCTACCAAGAGACCCAGTACTTC.

The chain links TRBV11-2 to TRBJ2-3, with no clear D. The CDR3 covers 16 residues. Germline V gives CDR1 SGHAT, CDR2 FQNNGV. The V end lost 0 bases, the J end lost 0 bases, and 10 bases lay between the germline ends. CDR3 coding DNA: TGTGCCAGCAGCTTAGATCGAGCTGCTAGCACAGATACGCAGTATTTT. Translated: CASSLDRAASTDTQYF. Using reference TRBV11-2 and TRBJ2-3 for the parts outside the CDR3, the full variable domain is EAGVAQSPRYKIIEKRQSVAFWCNPISGHATLYWYQQILGQGPKLLIQFQNNGVVDDSQLPKDRFSAERLKGVDSTLKIQPAKLEDSAVYLCASSLDRAASTDTQYFGPGTRLTVL.

V and J are TRBV27 and TRBJ2-5; perhaps TRBD2 as D (5 bases). V shed 10 bases and J shed 5 bases, with 17 bases lying between them. Germline loops: CDR1 MNHEY, CDR2 SMNVEV (reference sequence). The CDR3 consists of 13 residues. CDR3 in amino acids: CATAAGPLETQYF. CDR3 bases: TGTGCCACCGCGGCGGGCCCTCTTGAGACCCAGTACTTC.

The chain recombines TRBV18 with TRBJ2-1; possible D gene TRBD2, 5 bases. The CDR3 contains 15 residues. V was shortened by 3 bases and J by 7 bases, with 16 bases between the two germline ends. Looked up from germline, CDR1 is KGHSH and CDR2 is LQKENI. CDR3 coding DNA: TGTGCCAGCTCACCGATAGAGGGCCTTCGGAATGAGCAGTTCTTC. Protein sequence: CASSPIEGLRNEQFF.

This rearrangement joins TRBV28 to TRBJ2-7; 11 bases fit TRBD2. The V gene end was trimmed by 1 base and the J gene end by 5 bases; junction bases not matched to a gene: 7. The germline V gene encodes CDR1 MDHEN and CDR2 SYDVKM. There are 16 residues in the CDR3. CDR3 DNA sequence: TGTGCCAGCAGTTTATCAGGCCTAGCGGGAGGAGACGAGCAGTACTTC. It is translated as CASSLSGLAGGDEQYF.

This clone was observed once. In the same sample, other DNA sequences code for this CDR3. The J gene is TRBJ1-2, the V gene TRBV6-1; TRBD1 matches 8 bases. Trimming at V came to 6 bases and at J to 3 bases, leaving 3 bases not matched to a gene. Germline CDR1 MNHNS, CDR2 SASEGT. This CDR3 has 13 amino acids. CDR3 sequence reads: CASSDRGDYGYTF. The CDR3 coding sequence is TGTGCCAGCAGCGACAGGGGCGACTATGGCTACACCTTC.

This clone was recorded only once. The chain combines TRBV6-6 with TRBJ2-5; D is unresolved. Germline CDR1 is MNHNY and CDR2 is SVGAGI (reference sequence). Trimming took off 6 bases at V and 5 bases at J, with 10 bases between the two ends. This CDR3 is 12 amino acids long. The CDR3 sequence: CASSSTRETQYF. CDR3 nucleotides: TGTGCCAGCAGCTCGACTCGGGAGACCCAGTACTTC.

The rearrangement joins TRBV30 to TRBJ2-5; possible D gene TRBD2, 5 bases. Germline-derived CDR1 and CDR2 are GTSNPN and SVGIG (reference sequence). The CDR3 is 12 amino acids. V dropped 3 bases and J dropped 4 bases, with 9 bases sitting between them. In DNA form, the CDR3 reads TGTGCCTGGAGGTCTCGGGGAGAGACCCAGTACTTC. Protein sequence: CAWRSRGETQYF.